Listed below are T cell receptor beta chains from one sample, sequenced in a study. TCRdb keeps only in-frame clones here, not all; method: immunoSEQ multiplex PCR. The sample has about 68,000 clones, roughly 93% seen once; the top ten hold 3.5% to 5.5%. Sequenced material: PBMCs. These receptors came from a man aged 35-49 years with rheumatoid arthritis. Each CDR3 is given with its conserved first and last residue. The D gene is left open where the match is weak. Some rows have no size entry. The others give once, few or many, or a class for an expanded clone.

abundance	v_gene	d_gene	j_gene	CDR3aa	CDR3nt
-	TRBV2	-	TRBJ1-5	CASSDVGGGDFIPQHF	TGTGCCAGCAGTGATGTGGGTGGGGGGGATTTTATTCCCCAGCATTTT
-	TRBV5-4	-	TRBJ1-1	CASSGQRQREAFF	TGTGCCAGCAGCGGACAGCGCCAGCGTGAAGCTTTCTTT
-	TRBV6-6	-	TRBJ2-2	CASSYSGRNTGELFF	TGTGCCAGCAGTTACTCTGGCAGAAACACCGGGGAGCTGTTTTTT
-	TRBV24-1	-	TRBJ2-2	CATSDAGSTNTGELFF	TGTGCCACCAGTGATGCTGGCAGCACGAACACCGGGGAGCTGTTTTTT
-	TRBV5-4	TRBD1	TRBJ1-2	CASSLAGQGYYGYTF	TGTGCCAGCAGCTTGGCGGGACAGGGCTACTATGGCTACACCTTC
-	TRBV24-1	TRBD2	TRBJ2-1	CATSGSTNEQFF	TGTGCCACTAGCGGGAGTACTAATGAGCAGTTCTTC
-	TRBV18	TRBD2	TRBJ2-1	CASSPGLAASYNEQFF	TGTGCCAGCTCACCAGGTCTAGCGGCCTCCTACAATGAGCAGTTCTTC
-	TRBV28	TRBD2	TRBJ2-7	CASSRSGGKPYEQYF	TGTGCCAGCAGTCGGTCGGGAGGCAAGCCATACGAGCAGTACTTC
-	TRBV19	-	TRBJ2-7	CASSISGAGTYEQYF	TGTGCCAGTAGTATATCAGGGGCAGGAACCTACGAGCAGTACTTC
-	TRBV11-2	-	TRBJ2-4	CASRSIRDGKNIQYF	TGTGCCAGCAGGTCCATCCGGGACGGCAAAAACATTCAGTACTTC
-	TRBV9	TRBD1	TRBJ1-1	CASSVVPTGGEAFF	TGTGCCAGCAGCGTAGTTCCGACAGGGGGTGAAGCTTTCTTT
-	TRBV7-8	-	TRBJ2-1	CASSLKRPTYNEQFF	TGTGCCAGCAGCTTAAAGCGGCCTACCTACAATGAGCAGTTCTTC
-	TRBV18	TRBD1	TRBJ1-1	CASSPLTGLGTEAFF	TGTGCCAGCTCACCCCTGACAGGGCTGGGCACTGAAGCTTTCTTT
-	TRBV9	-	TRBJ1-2	CASSYRPGEAGYTF	TGTGCCAGCAGCTATAGACCTGGTGAGGCTGGCTACACCTTC
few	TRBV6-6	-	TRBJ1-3	CASSRTTGHQTLGGNTIYF	TGTGCCAGCAGTCGAACTACGGGACACCAAACCCTCGGGGGAAACACCATATATTTT
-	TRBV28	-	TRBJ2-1	CASSSPTKVQSEQFF	TGTGCCAGCAGTTCCCCGACAAAAGTACAATCGGAGCAGTTCTTC
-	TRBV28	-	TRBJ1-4	CASSLTATGNEKLFF	TGTGCCAGCAGCTTAACCGCCACGGGTAATGAAAAACTGTTTTTT
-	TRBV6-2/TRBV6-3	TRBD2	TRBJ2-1	CASSTSGAAYNEQFF	TGTGCCAGCAGCACCAGCGGGGCCGCCTACAATGAGCAGTTCTTC
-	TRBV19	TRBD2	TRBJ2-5	CASSMGDYQETQYF	TGTGCCAGTAGTATGGGGGACTATCAAGAGACCCAGTACTTC
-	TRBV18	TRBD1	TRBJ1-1	CASSSGTAEAFF	TGTGCCAGCTCATCCGGGACAGCTGAAGCTTTCTTT
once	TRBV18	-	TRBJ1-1	CASSPGQLSRAGVTEAFF	TGTGCCAGCTCACCAGGTCAGCTCTCAAGGGCTGGAGTCACTGAAGCTTTCTTT
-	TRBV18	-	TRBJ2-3	CASSPERSTDTQYF	TGTGCCAGCTCACCAGAGCGGTCCACAGATACGCAGTATTTT
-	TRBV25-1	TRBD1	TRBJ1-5	CASSDSRTGGPHQPQHF	TGTGCCAGCAGTGACTCCCGGACAGGGGGCCCCCACCAGCCCCAGCATTTT
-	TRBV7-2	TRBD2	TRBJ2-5	CASSLDGTTQETQYF	TGTGCCAGCAGCTTAGACGGGACTACCCAAGAGACCCAGTACTTC
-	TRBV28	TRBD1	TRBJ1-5	CASRAGGGGQPQHF	TGTGCCAGCAGGGCAGGGGGGGGCGGCCAGCCCCAGCATTTT
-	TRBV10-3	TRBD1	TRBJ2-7	CAIRGTGGMYEQYF	TGTGCCATCAGGGGGACAGGGGGCATGTACGAGCAGTACTTC
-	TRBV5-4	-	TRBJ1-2	CASSLGADRYGYTF	TGTGCCAGCAGCTTGGGGGCGGATCGGTATGGCTACACCTTC
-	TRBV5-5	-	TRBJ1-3	CASSLKGGDFGNTIYF	TGTGCCAGCAGCTTGAAGGGAGGGGATTTTGGAAACACCATATATTTT
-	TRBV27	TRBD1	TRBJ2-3	CASRRQGRTDTQYF	TGTGCCAGCAGAAGACAGGGACGCACAGATACGCAGTATTTT
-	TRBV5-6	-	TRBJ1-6	CASSLGQVLSPLHF	TGTGCCAGCAGCTTGGGACAGGTCCTTTCACCCCTCCACTTT
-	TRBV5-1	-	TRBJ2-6	CASSQGGTGANVLTF	TGCGCCAGCAGCCAAGGGGGAACTGGGGCCAACGTCCTGACTTTC
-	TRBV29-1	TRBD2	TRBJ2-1	CSEGLAEYNEQFF	TGCAGCGAGGGACTAGCGGAGTACAATGAGCAGTTCTTC
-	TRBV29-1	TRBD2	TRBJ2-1	CSVDEGGVVEQFF	TGCAGCGTTGATGAGGGAGGGGTTGTTGAGCAGTTCTTC
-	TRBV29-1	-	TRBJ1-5	CSVVIGGSAQPQHF	TGCAGCGTTGTAATCGGGGGTTCTGCTCAGCCCCAGCATTTT
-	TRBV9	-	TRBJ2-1	CASSGPRNEQFF	TGTGCCAGCAGCGGACCGAGGAATGAGCAGTTCTTC
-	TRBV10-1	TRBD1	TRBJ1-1	CASSEIGDRGPRDTEAFF	TGCGCCAGCAGTGAAATAGGGGACAGGGGGCCTAGGGACACTGAAGCTTTCTTT
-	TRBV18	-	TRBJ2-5	CASSPLQGKGETQYF	TGTGCCAGCTCACCACTACAGGGAAAGGGAGAGACCCAGTACTTC
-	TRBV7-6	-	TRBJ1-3	CASSFFEESGNTIYF	TGTGCCAGCAGCTTCTTTGAGGAATCTGGAAACACCATATATTTT
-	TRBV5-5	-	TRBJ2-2	CASSLSRGLTGELFF	TGTGCCAGCAGCTTGTCCCGCGGACTTACCGGGGAGCTGTTTTTT
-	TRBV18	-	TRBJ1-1	CASSQQGTEAFF	TGTGCCAGCTCACAACAGGGAACTGAAGCTTTCTTT
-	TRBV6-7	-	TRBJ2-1	CASSYSIAAARYNEQFF	TGTGCCAGCAGTTACTCGATTGCAGCCGCAAGGTACAATGAGCAGTTCTTC
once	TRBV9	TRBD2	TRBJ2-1	CASSETSGIKNEQFF	TGTGCCAGCAGCGAGACTAGCGGGATAAAAAATGAGCAGTTCTTC
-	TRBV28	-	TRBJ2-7	CASSLPNEQYF	TGTGCCAGCAGTTTGCCTAACGAGCAGTACTTC
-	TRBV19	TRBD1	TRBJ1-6	CASSDRDSRSYNSPLHF	TGTGCCAGTAGTGACCGGGACAGCCGCTCCTATAATTCACCCCTCCACTTT
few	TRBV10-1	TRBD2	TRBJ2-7	CASSGFSGGPTYEQYF	TGCGCCAGCAGTGGCTTTAGCGGGGGGCCGACCTACGAGCAGTACTTC
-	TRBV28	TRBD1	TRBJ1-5	CASRRTRWTGGNQPQHF	TGTGCCAGCAGACGTACCCGCTGGACAGGGGGGAATCAGCCCCAGCATTTT
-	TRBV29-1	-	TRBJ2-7	CSAQSGIEYEQYF	TGCAGCGCACAGTCCGGAATTGAATACGAGCAGTACTTC
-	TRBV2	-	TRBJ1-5	CASSEQDSNQPQHF	TGTGCCAGCAGTGAGCAGGATAGCAATCAGCCCCAGCATTTT
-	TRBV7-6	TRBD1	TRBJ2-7	CASSLGDRGSYEQYF	TGTGCCAGCAGCTTGGGGGACAGGGGTTCCTACGAGCAGTACTTC
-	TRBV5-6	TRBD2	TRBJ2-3	CASSPPLRSSGGRTDTQYF	TGTGCCAGCAGCCCACCTCTCCGGTCTAGCGGGGGTCGCACAGATACGCAGTATTTT